Sequencing of this TCR beta chain was carried out in a study of beta chain features in type 1 diabetes. The J segment lost 4 bases and the V segment lost 4 bases, leaving 18 bases of the junction unmatched. Germline CDR1 reads MGHRA; CDR2 reads YSYEKL. The CDR3 is 18 residues long. The whole isolated RNA underwent reverse transcription, so sequencing captured expressed TCRB transcripts. Using immunoSEQ multiplex PCR, the repertoire was profiled, and TCRdb retains in-frame clones only, with some absent. The data contain 850,000 to 900,000 clones, under 20% of them seen just once; the ten biggest clones take up 0.02% to 0.03%. Worth noting for this clone: The antigen is not known.

Overall study findings and caveats: Naive, central memory and Treg TCRB repertoires appeared more alike in patients than in healthy donors.

V usage is TRBV4-1 and J usage is TRBJ1-1; 7 bases are shared with TRBD1. This clonotype was obtained from a woman aged 18-29 years in good health. Sequences were obtained from naive CD4+ T cells from blood. The CDR3 sequence: CASSPRPGRDRTGTEAFF. Here the CDR3 DNA reads TGCGCCAGCAGCCCAAGGCCCGGGAGGGACAGAACGGGCACTGAAGCTTTCTTT.